A selection of T cell receptor beta chains follows, all from one sample in a study of neurological immune-mediated disorders. Each CDR3 protein is one row after TCRdb ran MiXCR on the 5' RACE reads. The sample shows 24,000 or so distinct CDR3 sequences, 2.5% of them seen only once. Sequenced input: PBMCs. Receptors were obtained from a woman aged 50 to 65 with multiple sclerosis. The CDR3 runs from the conserved cysteine through the conserved F or W. The D gene is left open where the match is weak. Size is stated for part of the rows, as once, few or many counts, or as a class when the clone is expanded.

abundance | d_gene | j_gene | v_gene | CDR3aa | CDR3nt
many | TRBD2 | TRBJ2-7 | TRBV10-3 | CATLVAGGRGEQYF | TGTGCCACACTCGTCGCGGGAGGGCGGGGCGAGCAGTACTTC
- | - | TRBJ1-2 | TRBV7-9 | CARSLDGYTF | TGTGCCAGAAGCTTAGATGGCTACACCTTC
- | - | TRBJ1-2 | TRBV12-3/TRBV12-4 | CASRPQGGNYGYTF | TGTGCCAGCAGGCCACAGGGAGGTAACTATGGCTACACCTTC
many | TRBD1 | TRBJ2-7 | TRBV12-5 | CASGSGTGETYEQYF | TGTGCTAGTGGTTCCGGGACAGGAGAGACCTACGAGCAGTACTTC
many | TRBD2 | TRBJ2-7 | TRBV5-1 | CASSFTSGEGYEQYF | TGCGCCAGCAGCTTTACCAGCGGGGAAGGGTACGAGCAGTACTTC
many | TRBD1 | TRBJ1-2 | TRBV29-1 | CSLGQDYGYTF | TGCAGCCTAGGACAGGACTATGGCTACACCTTC
medium-sized | - | TRBJ2-6 | TRBV29-1 | CSARQGTGANVLTF | TGCAGCGCCCGCCAGGGAACTGGGGCCAACGTCCTGACTTTC
many | TRBD2 | TRBJ2-1 | TRBV4-2 | CASSHGTSGGSYNEQFF | TGTGCCAGCAGCCATGGGACTAGCGGGGGATCCTACAATGAGCAGTTCTTC
many | TRBD2 | TRBJ2-7 | TRBV5-6 | CASRETSGSIYEQYF | TGTGCCAGCAGAGAGACTAGCGGGAGTATCTACGAGCAGTACTTC
many | - | TRBJ1-5 | TRBV28 | CASSQDLNQPQHF | TGTGCCAGCAGTCAGGATCTCAATCAGCCCCAGCATTTT
many | - | TRBJ2-3 | TRBV9 | CASSVGVLSTDTQYF | TGTGCCAGCAGCGTAGGGGTTCTCAGCACAGATACGCAGTATTTT
many | TRBD1 | TRBJ1-4 | TRBV20-1 | CSATDRGTNEKLFF | TGCAGTGCTACGGACAGGGGAACTAATGAAAAACTGTTTTTT
many | - | TRBJ1-1 | TRBV7-3 | CASSLDVNTEAFF | TGTGCCAGCAGCTTAGACGTGAACACTGAAGCTTTCTTT
- | - | TRBJ2-2 | TRBV12-3/TRBV12-4 | CASSRTHGAYTGELFF | TGTGCCAGCAGTCGTACCCACGGGGCCTACACCGGGGAGCTGTTTTTT
many | - | TRBJ2-7 | TRBV10-3 | CATTIQEGYEQYF | TGTGCCACTACGATACAGGAGGGCTACGAGCAGTACTTC
many | TRBD2 | TRBJ2-7 | TRBV5-1 | CASSLERAGVDEQYF | TGCGCCAGCAGCTTGGAAAGAGCGGGGGTGGACGAGCAGTACTTC
many | TRBD1 | TRBJ1-1 | TRBV18 | CASSPHDRVGGEAFF | TGTGCCAGCTCACCACACGACAGGGTTGGCGGTGAAGCTTTCTTT
many | TRBD2 | TRBJ2-7 | TRBV6-6 | CASTWLAVDYEQYF | TGTGCCAGCACGTGGCTAGCGGTGGACTACGAGCAGTACTTC
many | - | TRBJ2-7 | TRBV11-2 | CASSLDLVAYEQYF | TGTGCCAGCAGCTTAGATTTGGTAGCCTACGAGCAGTACTTC
many | TRBD1 | TRBJ1-2 | TRBV5-1 | CASRMGQGSYGYTF | TGCGCCAGCAGGATGGGACAGGGTTCCTATGGCTACACCTTC
many | - | TRBJ2-7 | TRBV12-3/TRBV12-4 | CASSSRGYEQYF | TGTGCCAGCAGTTCCCGGGGGTACGAGCAGTACTTC
many | TRBD1 | TRBJ1-6 | TRBV12-3/TRBV12-4 | CASSLKGARNSPLHF | TGTGCCAGCAGTTTAAAGGGGGCGAGGAATTCACCCCTCCACTTT
many | - | TRBJ2-2 | TRBV25-1 | CASLQLTGELFF | TGTGCCAGCTTACAGTTGACCGGGGAGCTGTTTTTT
many | TRBD2 | TRBJ2-7 | TRBV15 | CATSRGGLANEQYF | TGTGCCACCAGCAGAGGGGGACTAGCCAACGAGCAGTACTTC
many | - | TRBJ2-7 | TRBV28 | CASSWTSYEQYF | TGTGCCAGCAGTTGGACGAGCTACGAGCAGTACTTC
- | TRBD1 | TRBJ1-6 | TRBV20-1 | CSARDLGRGGSPLHF | TGCAGTGCTAGAGACCTCGGCAGGGGGGGATCACCCCTCCACTTT
many | - | TRBJ2-2 | TRBV7-9 | CASLDRSNTGELFF | TGTGCCAGCCTCGACCGCTCGAACACCGGGGAGCTGTTTTTT
many | - | TRBJ2-3 | TRBV20-1 | CSAKTWGRSTDTQYF | TGCAGTGCCAAGACATGGGGGCGCAGCACAGATACGCAGTATTTT
many | TRBD1 | TRBJ1-5 | TRBV20-1 | CSASTGQGNQPQHF | TGCAGTGCTAGTACAGGACAGGGCAATCAGCCCCAGCATTTT
few | - | TRBJ2-7 | TRBV20-1 | CSARDRSWQYF | TGCAGTGCTAGAGATCGCAGTTGGCAGTACTTC
few | - | TRBJ2-6 | TRBV9 | CASSVRRFISGANVLTF | TGTGCCAGCAGCGTTAGGCGGTTTATCTCTGGGGCCAACGTCCTGACTTTC
- | - | TRBJ2-3 | TRBV11-2 | CASSTRGGAPDTQYF | TGTGCCAGCAGCACCCGTGGCGGAGCGCCAGATACGCAGTATTTT
many | - | TRBJ2-5 | TRBV20-1 | CSARLVEETQYF | TGCAGTGCCAGACTTGTAGAGGAGACCCAGTACTTC
many | - | TRBJ1-1 | TRBV20-1 | CSVGAQNTEAFF | TGCAGTGTCGGGGCCCAGAACACTGAAGCTTTCTTT
many | TRBD1 | TRBJ1-1 | TRBV5-1 | CASSLDWGQELRTEAFF | TGCGCCAGCAGCTTGGATTGGGGACAGGAGTTAAGGACTGAAGCTTTCTTT
many | TRBD2 | TRBJ2-1 | TRBV20-1 | CRATSGRQNEQFF | TGCAGGGCCACTAGCGGGAGGCAAAATGAGCAGTTCTTC
many | - | TRBJ2-2 | TRBV20-1 | CSARFVRAGELFF | TGCAGTGCTAGATTTGTCAGGGCCGGGGAGCTGTTTTTT
many | TRBD1 | TRBJ1-4 | TRBV5-1 | CASSLNRGLDEKLFF | TGCGCCAGCAGCTTGAACAGGGGGCTCGATGAAAAACTGTTTTTT
many | - | TRBJ1-1 | TRBV29-1 | CSGTRTANTEAFF | TGCAGCGGTACCAGGACTGCGAACACTGAAGCTTTCTTT
many | - | TRBJ1-2 | TRBV5-1 | CASGTDPYGYTF | TGCGCCAGCGGGACGGACCCCTATGGCTACACCTTC
medium-sized | - | TRBJ2-7 | TRBV10-2 | CASSESKGSEQYF | TGCGCCAGCAGTGAGAGCAAGGGGAGCGAGCAGTACTTC
many | - | TRBJ2-6 | TRBV20-1 | CSARSLGVSGANVLTF | TGCAGTGCTAGATCGCTGGGGGTCTCTGGGGCCAACGTCCTGACTTTC
many | TRBD2 | TRBJ2-5 | TRBV20-1 | CSARDGQLAGGPLYF | TGCAGTGCTAGAGATGGGCAACTAGCGGGAGGGCCGTTGTACTTC
many | TRBD1 | TRBJ1-6 | TRBV7-9 | CASGGTGHPVPLHF | TGTGCCAGCGGAGGGACAGGACACCCGGTTCCCCTCCACTTT
many | TRBD2 | TRBJ2-3 | TRBV15 | CATSRDPGLQDTQYF | TGTGCCACCAGCAGAGACCCGGGACTACAAGATACGCAGTATTTT
medium-sized | - | TRBJ1-4 | TRBV4-3 | CASGQAGVTNEKLFF | TGCGCCAGCGGCCAGGCCGGTGTTACTAATGAAAAACTGTTTTTT
many | - | TRBJ1-1 | TRBV7-2 | CASKGRMNTEAFF | TGTGCCAGTAAGGGACGGATGAACACTGAAGCTTTCTTT
many | TRBD1 | TRBJ1-2 | TRBV20-1 | CSAAGTGGNYGYTF | TGCAGTGCTGCCGGGACAGGGGGCAACTATGGCTACACCTTC
many | TRBD2 | TRBJ2-2 | TRBV4-1 | CASSQDGAGGRSRELFF | TGCGCCAGCAGCCAAGACGGGGCGGGAGGTCGCTCACGAGAGCTGTTTTTT
many | - | TRBJ2-1 | TRBV29-1 | CSAYRDTNEQFF | TGCAGCGCCTACCGGGACACCAATGAGCAGTTCTTC